Listed below are T cell receptor beta chains from one sample, sequenced in a study of blood T cell repertoires in COVID-19. Some clones are missing from TCRdb's copy, which holds only in-frame ones; the method was immunoSEQ multiplex PCR. Of tens of thousands of clones listed, 65% to 80% are singletons. The material sequenced was peripheral blood. Receptors originate from a man aged 60 to 69 with active or convalescent COVID-19. Both conserved end residues are part of each CDR3. Each record gives: D gene, clone size, V gene, J gene, CDR3 DNA, CDR3 protein. A D gene is named only where the DNA matches it firmly. Only part of the rows carry a size: once, few, many, or a class if the clone is expanded.

D: NA; size: NA; V: TRBV7-3; J: TRBJ2-6; DNA: TGTGCCAGCGGGCGTACGGCTGGGGCCAACGTCCTGACTTTC; CDR3: CASGRTAGANVLTF
D: NA; size: NA; V: TRBV7-2; J: TRBJ1-1; DNA: TGTGCCAGCAGCTTACTTGACAGACTGAACACTGAAGCTTTCTTT; CDR3: CASSLLDRLNTEAFF
D: NA; size: NA; V: TRBV2; J: TRBJ1-2; DNA: TGTGCCAGCAGTCCACAGTACAGCTACACCTTC; CDR3: CASSPQYSYTF
D: NA; size: many; V: TRBV27; J: TRBJ1-2; DNA: TGTGCCAGCAGTTTAAGCGGCATCTATGGCTACACCTTC; CDR3: CASSLSGIYGYTF
D: NA; size: NA; V: TRBV5-1; J: TRBJ1-6; DNA: TGCGCCAGCACCCCGGGGGGTTCCTATAATTCACCCCTCCACTTT; CDR3: CASTPGGSYNSPLHF
D: TRBD1; size: few; V: TRBV4-2; J: TRBJ2-7; DNA: TGTGCCAGCAGCCCCCTGGGACAGGGGGCTGTAGCCGAGCAGTACTTC; CDR3: CASSPLGQGAVAEQYF
D: TRBD1; size: NA; V: TRBV27; J: TRBJ2-6; DNA: TGTGCCAGCAGTTTGCATCCCGGGACAGGGCGCTCTGGGGCCAACGTCCTGACTTTC; CDR3: CASSLHPGTGRSGANVLTF
D: TRBD1; size: NA; V: TRBV4-3; J: TRBJ1-4; DNA: TGCGCCAGCAGCCAAGAATCGGACAGGGGTGAAAAACTGTTTTTT; CDR3: CASSQESDRGEKLFF
D: NA; size: NA; V: TRBV27; J: TRBJ1-6; DNA: TGTGCCAGCAGTTTATACCCCCCACAAAAGAATTCACCCCTCCACTTT; CDR3: CASSLYPPQKNSPLHF
D: TRBD1; size: NA; V: TRBV28; J: TRBJ1-2; DNA: TGTGCCAGCACTCTTCCCCCCAGGGGGGCGGAAGGCTACACCTTC; CDR3: CASTLPPRGAEGYTF
D: NA; size: NA; V: TRBV2; J: TRBJ2-7; DNA: TGTGCCAGCAGCACAGCCCTCTCCTACGAGCAGTACTTC; CDR3: CASSTALSYEQYF
D: TRBD2; size: NA; V: TRBV2; J: TRBJ2-5; DNA: TGTGCCAGCAGTGCCATGGGGGGGGTGAGGGAGACCCAGTACTTC; CDR3: CASSAMGGVRETQYF
D: NA; size: NA; V: TRBV4-1; J: TRBJ1-2; DNA: TGCGCCAGCAGCCAAGTCAGCGCTAACTATGGCTACACCTTC; CDR3: CASSQVSANYGYTF
D: NA; size: NA; V: TRBV10-3; J: TRBJ2-2; DNA: TGTGCCATCAGTGCCGCCGGGGAGCTGTTTTTT; CDR3: CAISAAGELFF
D: TRBD1; size: few; V: TRBV19; J: TRBJ1-1; DNA: TGTGCCAGTAGTACCCGGGACAGGAACACTGAAGCTTTCTTT; CDR3: CASSTRDRNTEAFF
D: TRBD2; size: NA; V: TRBV5-1; J: TRBJ2-7; DNA: TGCGCCAGCAGCGCTCCCGGGACTAGCGGATCCTACGAGCAGTACTTC; CDR3: CASSAPGTSGSYEQYF
D: NA; size: NA; V: TRBV7-8; J: TRBJ2-7; DNA: TGTGCCAGCAGCTCAAAGGACTGGTCCTACGAGCAGTACTTC; CDR3: CASSSKDWSYEQYF
D: NA; size: NA; V: TRBV18; J: TRBJ1-6; DNA: TGTGCCAGCTCACCATTAGTCTCCTATAATTCACCCCTCCACTTT; CDR3: CASSPLVSYNSPLHF
D: TRBD2; size: NA; V: TRBV5-4; J: TRBJ2-1; DNA: TGTGCCAGCAGCCTAATGATAGCGGGGGGTTACAATGAGCAGTTCTTC; CDR3: CASSLMIAGGYNEQFF
D: NA; size: NA; V: TRBV15; J: TRBJ2-7; DNA: TGTGCCACCAGCAGAGATCGACAGTTCGGGGAGCAGTACTTC; CDR3: CATSRDRQFGEQYF
D: TRBD1; size: NA; V: TRBV18; J: TRBJ2-7; DNA: TGTGCCAGCTCACCACCCGGGACAGGGGTAGCCTACGAGCAGTACTTC; CDR3: CASSPPGTGVAYEQYF
D: TRBD2; size: NA; V: TRBV5-6; J: TRBJ2-3; DNA: TGTGCCAGCAGCTTCGGCGGGGGATCTGCAGATACGCAGTATTTT; CDR3: CASSFGGGSADTQYF
D: TRBD1; size: NA; V: TRBV2; J: TRBJ1-6; DNA: TGTGCCAGCAATAGACAGGGATTAGGAAATTCACCCCTCCACTTT; CDR3: CASNRQGLGNSPLHF
D: TRBD2; size: NA; V: TRBV30; J: TRBJ2-3; DNA: TGTGCCTGGAGTGTACAAAGCGGGGGGGCGGAGTATTTT; CDR3: CAWSVQSGGAEYF
D: NA; size: few; V: TRBV28; J: TRBJ1-1; DNA: TGTGCCAGCAGTTTATTGTCACCAGTCGGGAACACTAGAGCTTTCTTT; CDR3: CASSLLSPVGNTRAFF
D: NA; size: few; V: TRBV24-1; J: TRBJ2-1; DNA: TGTGCCACCAGTGATACATTCACACTAGGAAATGAGCAGTTCTTC; CDR3: CATSDTFTLGNEQFF
D: NA; size: NA; V: TRBV18; J: TRBJ2-5; DNA: TGTGCCAGCTCACTGACTAGGACTATCCCCGAGACCCAGTACTTC; CDR3: CASSLTRTIPETQYF
D: NA; size: NA; V: TRBV5-8; J: TRBJ1-5; DNA: TGTGCCAGCAGCTTGGCCCTTGGACAGCCCAATCAGCCCCAGCATTTT; CDR3: CASSLALGQPNQPQHF